This T cell receptor (beta chain) was obtained from a study of T cells after yellow fever vaccination (dated by TCRdb to between 2018 and 2020). About the full investigation: The SMART-Seq v4 Ultra Low Input RNA kit was used to prepare libraries from fractions with low cell numbers. To follow T-cell clones before and after both primary and booster YFV17D yellow fever vaccination, bulk TCR alpha and beta repertoires underwent longitudinal sequencing. The cohort comprised two healthy male donors, one aged 18 to 30 and one aged 30 to 40 years. Bulk PBMC replicates and cell subsets were isolated from blood drawn at multiple timepoints before and after both primary and secondary immunization.

The full study reports these points: Because the study included only a couple of donors, the extent to which the findings can be generalized is limited. A small share of clonotypes was detected in both CD4 and CD8 compartments, with the overlap likely arising from convergent recombination. Computational filtering was required because FACS-sorted repertoires could contain abundant contaminating clonotypes from the bulk population. The secondary T-cell response was found to be weaker but faster than the primary response, with a peak reached on day 5 rather than on day 15. After the booster, most of the clones that had expanded following primary vaccination were detected again (just under 97% of CD4 and around 90% of CD8), which suggests that memory was broadly maintained.

The treatment or condition label for this specimen denotes: live attenuated yellow fever vaccine strain. At every blood-draw timepoint, two biological replicates of bulk PBMCs were collected. PBMCs were isolated from peripheral blood using a standard Ficoll-Paque protocol. TriZol was used to extract RNA from bulk PBMCs, CD4 and CD8 fractions, and dextramer-positive and dextramer-negative fractions. Instrument used: Illumina NovaSeq 6000. TCR cDNA was made using 5'RACE template switching, a step that added a universal primer site and unique molecular identifiers. Priming of cDNA synthesis was performed from both the TCR alpha and TCR beta constant segments. Library amplification involved two PCR steps, and the second step added sample barcodes and sequencing adapters. Libraries were sequenced on Illumina HiSeq 2500 (2x100 bp) or NovaSeq (2x150 bp). As for the original processing: Demultiplexing of reads and collapsing into UMI consensus sequences were performed with MIGEC, and V(D)J alignment was carried out with MiXCR. Vaccine-responding clonotypes were defined with edgeR using replicate PBMC samples, requiring FDR below 0.01 and a log2 fold change above 5 up to day 15. CD4 or CD8 identity was assigned to each bulk clonotype according to whether the clonotype was present at higher abundance in the sequenced CD4 repertoire or the sequenced CD8 repertoire. TCRdb reprocessed the public reads (quality trimming at Q25 with fastp, clone calling with MiXCR) and kept in-frame beta chains. Here each entry gathers all rows of one CDR3 protein and keeps the most common genes and DNA. TCRdb, not the authors, supplied the V and J calls. A total of about 320,000 distinct CDR3 sequences appear in this sample, 3.5% to 4.5% of them only once. Roughly a fifth of the sample belongs to the ten largest clones.

Via the germline V gene, CDR1 is MGHDK and CDR2 SYGVNS. The CDR3 covers 14 residues, taking in both the cysteine and the phenylalanine. CDR3 DNA only is kept here, 42 bases in frame from base 1. Concerning this clonotype itself: Its antigen target is currently unknown. This may come from a read error, since a much larger clone is one base off.

The source material was PBMCs, sampled 15 days after the yellow fever booster vaccination. In this chain, TRBV25-1 is recombined with TRBJ1-5, with the D gene uncertain. This TCR derives from a man younger than 35 who received the YFV17D yellow fever vaccine. The CDR3 region reads CASTDGDSNLPQHF. The sequenced DNA is TGTGCCAGCACGGACGGAGATAGCAATCTGCCCCAGCATTTT.